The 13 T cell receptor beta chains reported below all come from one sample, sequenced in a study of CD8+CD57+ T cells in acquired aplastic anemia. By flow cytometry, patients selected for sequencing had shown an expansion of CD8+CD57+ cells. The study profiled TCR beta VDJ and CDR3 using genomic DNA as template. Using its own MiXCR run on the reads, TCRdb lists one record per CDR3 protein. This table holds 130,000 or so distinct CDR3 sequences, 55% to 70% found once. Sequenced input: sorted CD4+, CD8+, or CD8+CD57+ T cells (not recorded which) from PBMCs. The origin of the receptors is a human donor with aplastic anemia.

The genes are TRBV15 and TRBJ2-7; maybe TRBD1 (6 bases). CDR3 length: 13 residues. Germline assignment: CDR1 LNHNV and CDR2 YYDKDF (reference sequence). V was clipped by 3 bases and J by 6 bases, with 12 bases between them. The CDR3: CATSSRVGGEQYF. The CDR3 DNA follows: TGTGCCACCAGCAGCCGGGTAGGGGGCGAGCAGTACTTC.

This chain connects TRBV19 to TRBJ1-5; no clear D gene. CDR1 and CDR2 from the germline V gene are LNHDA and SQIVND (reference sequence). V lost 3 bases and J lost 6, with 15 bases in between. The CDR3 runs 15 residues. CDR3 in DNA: TGTGCCAGTAGTATCCGGAGGGATGTAGGTCAGCCCCAGCATTTT. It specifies CASSIRRDVGQPQHF.

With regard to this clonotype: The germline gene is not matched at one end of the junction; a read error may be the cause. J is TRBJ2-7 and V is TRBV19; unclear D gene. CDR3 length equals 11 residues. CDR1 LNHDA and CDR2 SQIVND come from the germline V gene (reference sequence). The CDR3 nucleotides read TGTGCCACGAGTAACAACTACGAGCAGCACTTC. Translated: CATSNNYEQHF.

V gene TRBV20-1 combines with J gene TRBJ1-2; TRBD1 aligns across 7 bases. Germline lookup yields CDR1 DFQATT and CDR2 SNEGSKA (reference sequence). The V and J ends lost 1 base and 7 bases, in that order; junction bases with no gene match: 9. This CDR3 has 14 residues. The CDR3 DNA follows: TGCAGTGCTAGAGGGACGATGGGGGACAGTGGCTACACCTTC. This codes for CSARGTMGDSGYTF.

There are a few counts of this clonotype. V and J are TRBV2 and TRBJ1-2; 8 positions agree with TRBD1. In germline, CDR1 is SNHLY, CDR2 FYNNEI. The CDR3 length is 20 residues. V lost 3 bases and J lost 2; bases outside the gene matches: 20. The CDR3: CASSDRLGGSTGQGNYGYTF. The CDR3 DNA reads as TGTGCCAGCAGTGATCGCCTCGGGGGCAGTACCGGACAGGGAAACTATGGCTACACCTTC.

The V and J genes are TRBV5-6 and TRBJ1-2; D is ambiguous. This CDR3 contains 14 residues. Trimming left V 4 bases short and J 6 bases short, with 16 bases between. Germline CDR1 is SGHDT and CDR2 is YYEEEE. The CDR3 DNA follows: TGTGCCAGCAGCCAAGGAGCAGTGAGGGATGGCTACACCTTC. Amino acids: CASSQGAVRDGYTF. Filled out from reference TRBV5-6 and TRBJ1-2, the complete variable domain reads DAGVTQSPTHLIKTRGQQVTLRCSPKSGHDTVSWYQQALGQGPQFIFQYYEEEERQRGNFPDRFSGHQFPNYSSELNVNALLLGDSALYLCASSQGAVRDGYTFGSGTRLTVV.

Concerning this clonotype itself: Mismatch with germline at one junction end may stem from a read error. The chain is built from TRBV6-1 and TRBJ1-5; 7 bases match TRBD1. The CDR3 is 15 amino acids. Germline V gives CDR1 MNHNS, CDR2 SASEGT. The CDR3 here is CASRNRGYSNHPQHF. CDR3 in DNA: TGTGCCAGCAGGAACAGGGGATATAGCAATCATCCCCAGCATTTT.

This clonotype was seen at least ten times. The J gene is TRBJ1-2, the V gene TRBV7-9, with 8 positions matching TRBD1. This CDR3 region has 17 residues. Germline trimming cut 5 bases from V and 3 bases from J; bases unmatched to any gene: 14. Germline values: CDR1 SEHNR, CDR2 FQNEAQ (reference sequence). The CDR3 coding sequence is TGTGCCAGCAGCCTCCAGAAAACAGGGGGTGGGGACTATGGCTACACCTTC. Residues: CASSLQKTGGGDYGYTF.

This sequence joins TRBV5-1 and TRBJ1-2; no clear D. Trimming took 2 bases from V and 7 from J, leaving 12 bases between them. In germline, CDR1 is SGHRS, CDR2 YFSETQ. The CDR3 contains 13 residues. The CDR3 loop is CASSFRVKSGYTF. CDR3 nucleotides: TGCGCCAGCAGCTTTAGGGTAAAGTCTGGCTACACCTTC.

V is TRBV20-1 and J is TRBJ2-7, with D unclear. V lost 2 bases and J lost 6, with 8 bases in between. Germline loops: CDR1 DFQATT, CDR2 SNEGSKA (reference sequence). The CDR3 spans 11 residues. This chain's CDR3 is CSARKSVEQYF. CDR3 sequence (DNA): TGCAGTGCTAGAAAAAGCGTCGAGCAGTACTTC.

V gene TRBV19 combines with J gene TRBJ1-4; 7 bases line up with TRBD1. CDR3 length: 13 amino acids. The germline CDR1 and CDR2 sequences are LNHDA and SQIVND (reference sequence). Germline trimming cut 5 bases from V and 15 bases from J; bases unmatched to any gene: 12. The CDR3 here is CASSVSTGFWVFF. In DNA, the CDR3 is TGTGCCAGTAGTGTATCGACAGGGTTTTGGGTGTTTTTT.

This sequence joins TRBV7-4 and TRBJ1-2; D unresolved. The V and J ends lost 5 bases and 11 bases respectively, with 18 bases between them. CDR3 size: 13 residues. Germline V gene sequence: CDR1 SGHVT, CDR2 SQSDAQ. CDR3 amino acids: CASSADWERGYTF. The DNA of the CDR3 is TGTGCCAGCAGCGCGGACTGGGAGCGTGGATACACCTTC.

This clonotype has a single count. The CDR3 spells CASSATSGSTDEQFF. The CDR3 region has the DNA TGTGCCAGCAGCGCCACTAGCGGGAGCACCGATGAGCAGTTCTTC. The chain links TRBV5-4 to TRBJ2-1; 11 nucleotides line up with TRBD2. Losses at the gene ends were 4 bases for V and 8 bases for J; bases not matched to a gene: 8. CDR1 SGHNT and CDR2 YYREEE come from the germline V gene (reference sequence). The CDR3 contains 15 residues.